A single sample is the source of the 19 T cell receptor beta chains below, sequenced in a study of metastatic and nonmetastatic thyroid tumors. Ahead of thyroid surgery, no patient had received treatment of any kind. Using MiXCR, TCRdb reanalyzed the PCR reads. The sample includes 30,000 to 45,000 clones, approximately 20% of them seen just once. The sequenced sample was blood. These receptors were collected from a female donor with papillary thyroid cancer or a benign thyroid nodule (not recorded which). Some clones in this sample may be carry-over from other donors' samples.

This clone was detected a few times. J is TRBJ1-5 and V is TRBV28, with D possibly being TRBD1 (5 bases). Trimming cost V 8 bases and J 5 bases, with 7 bases left between them. Germline CDR1 MDHEN, CDR2 SYDVKM. The CDR3 extends over 11 amino acids. CDR3 DNA: TGTGCCAGCGGCAGGGATCAGCCCCAGCATTTT. This gives the protein CASGRDQPQHF.

This clone was recorded at least ten times. The chain is built from TRBV4-1 and TRBJ2-3; D is undetermined. Trimming removed 3 bases at V and 0 bases at J, with 13 bases between. This CDR3 is 16 amino acids long. The V gene's germline CDR1 is MGHRA and CDR2 YSYEKL. For the CDR3, the DNA is TGCGCCAGCAGCCACCAACCGGATTATAGCACAGATACGCAGTATTTT. This codes for CASSHQPDYSTDTQYF.

There are many counts of this clone. The chain employs TRBV11-3 and TRBJ2-5, with D uncertain. The CDR3 loop spans 13 amino acids. V was trimmed by 4 bases and J by 5 bases, leaving 11 bases between them. In germline, CDR1 is SGHNT, CDR2 YENEEA. In nucleotides, the CDR3 is TGTGCCAGCAGCTCCTCCCGCTGGGAGACCCAGTACTTC. Amino acid sequence: CASSSSRWETQYF. Combining the CDR3 with reference TRBV11-3 and TRBJ2-5 gives the whole variable domain EAGVVQSPRYKIIEKKQPVAFWCNPISGHNTLYWYLQNLGQGPELLIRYENEEAVDDSQLPKDRFSAERLKGVDSTLKIQPAELGDSAVYLCASSSSRWETQYFGPGTRLLVL.

This clone was recorded many times. Within the sample, other DNA sequences also encode this same CDR3. The chain uses TRBV19 and TRBJ2-2; 9 positions match TRBD1. In germline, CDR1 is LNHDA, CDR2 SQIVND (reference sequence). V shed 7 bases, J shed 2 bases, and the junction held 5 bases outside the gene matches. The CDR3 length is 15 residues. CDR3: CASTHRGRNTGELFF. CDR3 sequence (DNA): TGTGCCAGTACCCACAGGGGGCGAAACACCGGGGAGCTGTTTTTT. Variable domain in full (rest from reference TRBV19 and TRBJ2-2): DGGITQSPKYLFRKEGQNVTLSCEQNLNHDAMYWYRQDPGQGLRLIYYSQIVNDFQKGDIAEGYSVSREKKESFPLTVTSAQKNPTAFYLCASTHRGRNTGELFFGEGSRLTVL.

On this clone: The junction does not match germline at one end; this may be a read error. The chain carries TRBV28 and TRBJ1-2; TRBD1 might be the D (5 bases). CDR1 and CDR2 (germline): MDHEN, SYDVKM. The CDR3 is 14 amino acids. The CDR3 protein is CASRDGQGSYGYIF. CDR3 in DNA: TGTGCCAGCAGAGACGGGCAGGGCTCCTATGGCTACATCTTC.

This clone was counted ten times or more. V gene TRBV5-1 combines with J gene TRBJ2-1; TRBD1 might be the D (6 bases). This CDR3 has 15 amino acids. From germline, CDR1 is SGHRS and CDR2 YFSETQ. The V gene lost 3 bases and the J gene lost 7 bases, with 17 bases spanning the gap. In nucleotides, the CDR3 is TGCGCCAGCAGCTACCTACAGGGAGATAGGAATGAGCAGTTCTTC. Its protein is CASSYLQGDRNEQFF.

This clone was detected ten times or more. The gene calls are TRBV15 and TRBJ1-1, with TRBD1 identical over 8 bases. This CDR3 has 14 residues. Germline CDR1 LNHNV, CDR2 YYDKDF (reference sequence). V was pared by 7 bases and J by 3 bases, with 7 bases of the junction left unmatched. The CDR3 is CATTQDRGHTEAFF. The CDR3 DNA reads as TGTGCCACCACCCAAGACAGGGGACACACTGAAGCTTTCTTT.

Only a few counts were recorded for this clone. This rearrangement joins TRBV4-2 to TRBJ2-1, with TRBD2 matching 9 bases. The germline gives CDR1 LGHNA, CDR2 YNFKEQ. J was trimmed by 5 bases and V by 1 base; bases with no gene match: 9. The CDR3 runs 17 residues. CDR3 sequence reads: CASSQAPGLAIDNEQFF. DNA for the CDR3: TGTGCCAGCAGCCAAGCCCCGGGACTAGCAATCGACAATGAGCAGTTCTTC.

As concerns this clone: This may be a read error: a much more frequent sequence differs by one nucleotide. The chain uses TRBV13 and TRBJ2-5; unclear D gene. V was clipped by 1 base and J by 6 bases, with 6 bases between them. CDR1 and CDR2 (germline): PRHDT, FYEKMQ (reference sequence). The CDR3 has 12 amino acids. For the CDR3, the DNA is TGTGCCAGCAGCTTAGAGCTACAGACCCAGTACTTC. This codes for CASSLELQTQYF.

This clone was seen a single time. J is TRBJ2-7 and V is TRBV3-1; no clear D gene. Trimming took off 2 bases at V and 2 bases at J, with 7 bases between the two ends. Germline V CDR1 and CDR2: LGHDT, YNNKEL (reference sequence). The CDR3 covers 13 residues. As DNA, the CDR3 is TGTGCCAGCAGCCAAATGGATGCCTACGAGCAGTACTTC. Encoded protein: CASSQMDAYEQYF.

The V call is TRBV28, the J call TRBJ2-1, with D possibly matching TRBD1 (5 bases). Trimming took off 3 bases at V and 15 bases at J, with 15 bases between the two ends. Germline V gene data show CDR1 as MDHEN and CDR2 as SYDVKM. This CDR3 region has 12 residues. The CDR3 protein is CASSFPMGRSFF. CDR3 nucleotides: TGTGCCAGCAGTTTTCCTATGGGGCGGTCGTTCTTC.

This clone was recorded at least ten times. Given a much more abundant clone one base away, this may be a read error. As the CDR3 is not closed by the conserved phenylalanine or tryptophan, this likely results from a read error. The gene calls are TRBV20-1 and TRBJ2-3; 7 bases agree with TRBD2. V was pared by 0 bases and J by 3 bases, with 0 bases of the junction left unmatched. The CDR3 is made up of 13 amino acids. Germline CDR1 reads DFQATT; CDR2 reads SNEGSKA (reference sequence). As DNA, the CDR3 is TGCAGTGCTAGAGAGGGAGGGACAGATACGCAGTATATT. Encoded protein: CSAREGGTDTQYI.

This clone came up a few times. The chain joins TRBV18 to TRBJ2-1; D is ambiguous. The V and J ends lost 2 bases and 6 bases respectively, with 14 bases between them. Per the germline V gene, CDR1 is KGHSH and CDR2 is LQKENI. This CDR3 has 15 amino acids. CDR3 protein: CASSPGNGRTNEQFF. The CDR3 DNA reads as TGTGCCAGCTCACCAGGTAACGGGCGTACCAATGAGCAGTTCTTC.

This clone showed up many times. V and J are TRBV5-1 and TRBJ2-3, with D perhaps being TRBD1 or TRBD2 (5 bases each). The CDR3 has 14 amino acids. V gave up 5 bases and J gave up 0 bases, with 10 bases separating them. Germline V CDR1 and CDR2: SGHRS, YFSETQ. CDR3 sequence: CASREGPSTDTQYF. In nucleotides, the CDR3 is TGCGCCAGCAGAGAGGGGCCTAGCACAGATACGCAGTATTTT.

As regards this clone: At one boundary the junction diverges from the germline segment, which might be a read error. This chain links TRBV18 with TRBJ2-1; D remains ambiguous. The CDR3 loop spans 13 amino acids. From germline, CDR1 is KGHSH and CDR2 LQKENI. CDR3 nucleotide sequence: TGTTCCAGCTCACCACCGGGTAGCAATGAGCAGTTCTTC. Protein: CSSSPPGSNEQFF.

The DNA of the CDR3 is TGCGCCAGCAGCTTGAGCGGGGAACGAGCTTCTGAAGCTTTCTTT. Protein product: CASSLSGERASEAFF. The chain carries TRBV5-1 and TRBJ1-1, with D uncertain. Trimming took off 1 base at V and 6 bases at J, with 16 bases between the two ends. The V gene's germline CDR1 is SGHRS and CDR2 YFSETQ. CDR3 length: 15 amino acids.

This clone occurred many times. One base away lies a much larger clone, so this may be a sequencing read error. The chain carries TRBV2 and TRBJ2-2, with 10 bases lining up with TRBD1. This CDR3 is 15 amino acids long. Germline-derived CDR1 and CDR2 are SNHLY and FYNNEI. CDR3 sequence: CASSWDRGGTGGLFF. Here the CDR3 DNA reads TGTGCCAGCAGCTGGGACAGGGGCGGCACCGGGGGGCTGTTTTTT.

The sample holds a few counts of this clone. The CDR3 nucleotides read TGTGCCAGCAGTCCGGACTCGACCTACAATGAGCAGTTCTTC. Protein sequence: CASSPDSTYNEQFF. The chain has TRBV6-2 or TRBV6-3 and TRBJ2-1; tentatively, D is TRBD2 (5 bases). The CDR3 sequence is 14 residues long. V lost 5 bases and J lost 2, with 10 bases in between. CDR1 is MNHEY and CDR2 is SVGEGT in the germline V gene.

The chain is built from TRBV4-1 and TRBJ2-1; D uncertain. Germline CDR1 MGHRA, CDR2 YSYEKL. This CDR3 comprises 14 residues. The V gene lost 0 bases and the J gene lost 10 bases, with 13 bases spanning the gap. Written as DNA, the CDR3 is TGCGCCAGCAGCCAAGAAAGTTCCGGCTGGGAGCAGTTCTTC. The encoded protein is CASSQESSGWEQFF.